Shown below are 6 T cell receptor beta chains from a single sample sequenced in a study of identical twins. TCRdb reprocessed the 5' RACE reads via MiXCR and lists one record per CDR3 protein. Here the sample spans roughly 710,000 distinct CDR3 sequences, around 6.1% being singletons. Sequenced: naive T cells sorted from blood. Receptors were obtained from a young man in good health.

This clonotype has a handful of counts. The genes are TRBV20-1 and TRBJ1-1; unclear D gene. This CDR3 has 12 amino acids. Germline-derived CDR1 and CDR2 are DFQATT and SNEGSKA (reference sequence). The V gene lost 5 bases and the J gene lost 1 base, with 8 bases spanning the gap. CDR3 DNA sequence: TGCAGTGCTCCCAGCGGGAACACTGAAGCTTTCTTT. It codes for CSAPSGNTEAFF.

A few counts support this clonotype. The chain combines TRBV6-4 with TRBJ1-2, with a weak D call TRBD1 (5 bases). The CDR3 sequence is 17 residues long. Trimming shortened V by 0 bases and J by 1 base, and 15 bases separated the two germline ends. The germline CDR1 and CDR2 sequences are MRHNA and SNTAGT. CDR3 DNA sequence: TGTGCCAGCAGTGACTCGGTGATCCCGGGGGTTAACTATGGCTACACCTTC. Its protein is CASSDSVIPGVNYGYTF.

This clonotype has just a few counts. This chain uses TRBV5-4 with TRBJ1-2; no clear D gene. This CDR3 is built from 14 residues. The ends were cut back, 0 bases at V and 5 bases at J, with 11 bases in the middle. CDR1 is SGHNT and CDR2 is YYREEE in the germline V gene (reference sequence). CDR3 sequence: CASSLEGSSYGYTF. The DNA of the CDR3 is TGTGCCAGCAGCTTGGAGGGCAGCTCTTATGGCTACACCTTC.

This clonotype has only a few counts. V and J are TRBV12-3 or TRBV12-4 and TRBJ2-5; 9 nucleotides align to TRBD2. V was clipped by 3 bases and J by 4 bases; unmatched bases: 6. This CDR3 is 15 amino acids long. CDR3 bases: TGTGCCAGCAGTTTTGGGCGGGAGGGAGGAGAGACCCAGTACTTC. It encodes CASSFGREGGETQYF.

This clonotype was observed many times. The rearrangement joins TRBV18 to TRBJ2-7; a possible D gene is TRBD2 (6 bases). V dropped 3 bases and J dropped 3 bases, with 9 bases sitting between them. Per the germline V gene, CDR1 is KGHSH and CDR2 is LQKENI. The CDR3 spans 13 residues. The CDR3 region has the DNA TGTGCCAGCTCACCGTCGGGACTCTACGAGCAGTACGTC. This encodes CASSPSGLYEQYV.

This clonotype has a handful of counts. The rearrangement joins TRBV20-1 to TRBJ1-2, with 8 bases matching TRBD1. The CDR3 has 13 residues. CDR1 is DFQATT and CDR2 is SNEGSKA in the germline V gene (reference sequence). J was trimmed by 3 bases and V by 3 bases; bases with no gene match: 3. The CDR3 DNA reads as TGCAGTGCTAGTAACAGGGGGGACTATGGCTACACCTTC. Amino acids: CSASNRGDYGYTF.